The next 21 T cell receptor beta chains were all read from a single sample in a study of identical twins. A single record per CDR3 protein comes from TCRdb applying MiXCR to the 5' RACE reads. The sample has 1.5 million to 2 million distinct CDR3 sequences, more than 30% seen once. Sequenced input: cord blood. These receptors were taken from a newborn girl in good health.

This clonotype was counted only a few times. The rearrangement joins TRBV12-3 or TRBV12-4 to TRBJ1-2; no clear D gene. The CDR3 length is 18 residues. The germline V and J ends were trimmed by 5 bases and 8 bases, with 30 bases remaining between them. The CDR3 is CASSPGNSDGRGREGYTF. In DNA, the CDR3 is TGTGCCAGCAGTCCTGGAAATTCGGACGGTCGGGGAAGGGAGGGCTACACCTTC.

This clonotype was observed a handful of times. The rearrangement joins TRBV20-1 to TRBJ2-7; D is undetermined. The germline V gene encodes CDR1 DFQATT and CDR2 SNEGSKA (reference sequence). The CDR3 length is 12 residues. V lost 1 base and J 9 bases, leaving 13 bases between the germline ends. CDR3 sequence: CSARVEGLAQYF. Written as DNA, the CDR3 is TGCAGTGCTAGAGTTGAAGGGTTGGCGCAGTACTTC.

This clonotype showed up just a few times. The gene calls are TRBV9 and TRBJ2-1; TRBD2 agrees at 13 bases. This CDR3 is 19 amino acids long. After removal of 4 bases from V and 0 bases from J, the junction contained 10 bases not matched to a gene. Germline CDR1 is SGDLS and CDR2 is YYNGEE. CDR3 in amino acids: CASSPYGTSGVISYNEQFF. For the CDR3, the DNA is TGTGCCAGCAGCCCTTATGGGACTAGCGGGGTCATCTCCTACAATGAGCAGTTCTTC.

V is TRBV20-1 and J is TRBJ1-2; D possibly corresponds to TRBD1 (5 bases). Germline CDR1 reads DFQATT; CDR2 reads SNEGSKA (reference sequence). The CDR3 runs 13 residues. Trimming pared 5 bases from V and 0 bases from J, leaving 10 bases between. CDR3 loop: CSASLTANYGYTF. Here the CDR3 DNA reads TGCAGTGCTTCCCTGACAGCTAACTATGGCTACACCTTC.

This clonotype was observed once. The CDR3 nucleotides read TGTGCCAGCAGTGAGTATGAAGGGGAGGCTTCTGGAAACACCATATATTTT. Translation gives CASSEYEGEASGNTIYF. The chain links TRBV25-1 to TRBJ1-3, with a weak D call TRBD1 (5 bases). From germline, CDR1 is MGHDK and CDR2 SYGVNS. V gave up 3 bases and J gave up 1 base, with 16 bases separating them. This CDR3 is built from 17 residues.

The V gene is TRBV28, the J gene TRBJ1-2, with 10 bases matching TRBD1. The junction had 11 bases not matched to a gene; V was cut back by 5 bases and J by 2 bases. The CDR3 is 17 amino acids. Germline V gene sequence: CDR1 MDHEN, CDR2 SYDVKM. The CDR3 DNA reads TGTGCCAGCAGTGACGGGGACAGGGGTACAATAAACTATGGCTACACCTTC. It codes for CASSDGDRGTINYGYTF.

A few counts support this clonotype. The gene calls are TRBV5-1 and TRBJ2-2; perhaps TRBD1 as D (6 bases). The CDR3 is 16 amino acids. Germline-derived CDR1 and CDR2 are SGHRS and YFSETQ. Deletions cut 4 bases from V and 4 bases from J, with 17 bases between. CDR3: CASSLPRQASTGELFF. DNA of the CDR3: TGCGCCAGCAGCCTACCCCGACAGGCAAGCACCGGGGAGCTGTTTTTT. Full variable domain (remainder filled in from reference TRBV5-1 and TRBJ2-2): KAGVTQTPRYLIKTRGQQVTLSCSPISGHRSVSWYQQTPGQGLQFLFEYFSETQRNKGNFPGRFSGRQFSNSRSEMNVSTLELGDSALYLCASSLPRQASTGELFFGEGSRLTVL.

The chain couples TRBV20-1 to TRBJ2-7, with no clear D. Germline V lookup: CDR1 DFQATT, CDR2 SNEGSKA (reference sequence). V dropped 0 bases and J dropped 3 bases, with 12 bases sitting between them. The CDR3 has 14 amino acids. CDR3 nucleotide sequence: TGCAGTGCTAGAGATTCGGCGGCCGGCTACGAGCAGTACTTC. Translating gives CSARDSAAGYEQYF.

V usage is TRBV19 and J usage is TRBJ2-2; 8 nucleotides align to TRBD1. CDR1 and CDR2 from the germline V gene are LNHDA and SQIVND (reference sequence). Trimming cost V 4 bases and J 4 bases; bases outside gene matches: 5. This CDR3 has 15 residues. CDR3 sequence: CASSRVTGVTGELFF. The CDR3 nucleotides are TGTGCCAGTAGTAGGGTGACAGGGGTCACCGGGGAGCTGTTTTTT.

About this clonotype itself: One end of the junction varies from germline; a read error may be responsible. The genes are TRBV9 and TRBJ1-1; D call uncertain. The CDR3 covers 13 residues. The V gene's germline CDR1 is SGDLS and CDR2 YYNGEE. As DNA, the CDR3 is TGTGTCAGCAGCGTAGGGAGGAACACTGAAGCTTTCTTT. Residues: CVSSVGRNTEAFF.

The chain joins TRBV30 to TRBJ1-2; TRBD1 matches at 8 bases. The CDR3 loop spans 14 amino acids. Unmatched junction bases numbered 3, after V lost 3 bases and J lost 0 bases. The V gene's germline CDR1 is GTSNPN and CDR2 SVGIG (reference sequence). This CDR3 reads CAWRGTGANYGYTF. In nucleotides, the CDR3 is TGTGCCTGGAGGGGGACAGGCGCTAACTATGGCTACACCTTC.

This clonotype occurred a few times. V is TRBV27 and J is TRBJ2-1, with 8 bases matching TRBD2. The trim removed 1 base at V and 6 bases at J, leaving 8 bases unmatched. The CDR3 spans 16 residues. Germline lookup yields CDR1 MNHEY and CDR2 SMNVEV (reference sequence). The CDR3 DNA sequence: TGTGCCAGCAGTTTATTGAGCGGGGGCCGGGTCAATGAGCAGTTCTTC. Protein product: CASSLLSGGRVNEQFF.

This clonotype was picked up many times. CDR3 sequence: CSVEEIGGGPHTDTQYF. The CDR3 DNA is TGCAGCGTTGAAGAAATCGGGGGAGGGCCCCACACAGATACGCAGTATTTT. The V and J genes are TRBV29-1 and TRBJ2-3, with 7 bases that match TRBD2. V trimming: 0 bases; J trimming: 2 bases; junction bases outside the gene matches: 11. The CDR3 is 17 residues long. Germline V gene lookup returns CDR1 SQVTM and CDR2 ANQGSEA.

The gene calls are TRBV2 and TRBJ1-1; TRBD1 matches 8 bases. The CDR3 extends over 14 amino acids. From germline, CDR1 is SNHLY and CDR2 FYNNEI. V gave up 8 bases and J gave up 4 bases; unmatched junction bases: 9. Here the CDR3 DNA reads TGTGCCAGCGGGGTAGACAGGGGAGGCACTGAAGCTTTCTTT. The encoded protein is CASGVDRGGTEAFF.

The rearrangement joins TRBV12-3 or TRBV12-4 to TRBJ2-5; 7 bases line up with TRBD1. V trimming: 4 bases; J trimming: 3 bases; junction bases outside the gene matches: 11. The CDR3 contains 16 residues. Written as DNA, the CDR3 is TGTGCCAGCAGTTCATACCACCGGGACAGCAAAGAGACCCAGTACTTC. Amino acid sequence: CASSSYHRDSKETQYF.

The gene calls are TRBV20-1 and TRBJ1-4, with a tentative D call TRBD1 (6 bases). V was trimmed by 3 bases and J by 0 bases, leaving 20 bases between them. The germline V gene has CDR1 DFQATT and CDR2 SNEGSKA (reference sequence). The CDR3 runs 18 residues. The DNA for the CDR3 is TGCAGTGCTAGTTCGGGGGGCAAGGGAACTGCAACTAATGAAAAACTGTTTTTT. Its protein is CSASSGGKGTATNEKLFF.

The chain links TRBV18 to TRBJ1-1, with 12 bases that match TRBD1. Germline values: CDR1 KGHSH, CDR2 LQKENI. V was clipped by 2 bases and J by 8 bases; unmatched bases: 0. There are 13 residues in the CDR3. The CDR3 nucleotides are TGTGCCAGCTCACCAGGGACAGGGGGCGAAGCTTTCTTT. This codes for CASSPGTGGEAFF.

The genes are TRBV3-1 and TRBJ2-7; weak D call: TRBD2 (6 bases). V dropped 3 bases and J dropped 5 bases, with 11 bases sitting between them. CDR1 is LGHDT and CDR2 is YNNKEL in the germline V gene (reference sequence). There are 13 residues in the CDR3. The CDR3 DNA follows: TGTGCCAGCAGCCAGATCGGAGGGAACGAGCAGTACTTC. Encoded protein: CASSQIGGNEQYF.

The genes are TRBV7-9 and TRBJ2-5; no firm D call. The CDR3 totals 13 residues. With 1 base removed from V and 5 bases from J, the gap between germline ends came to 8 bases. Germline V gene lookup returns CDR1 SEHNR and CDR2 FQNEAQ (reference sequence). CDR3 loop: CASSLELRETQYF. In DNA, the CDR3 is TGTGCCAGCAGCTTAGAACTACGGGAGACCCAGTACTTC.

This clonotype has more than one count but fewer than ten. The chain links TRBV15 to TRBJ1-6; possible D gene TRBD1, 5 bases. CDR1 and CDR2 from the germline V gene are LNHNV and YYDKDF (reference sequence). Trimming removed 4 bases from V and 4 bases from J, with 14 bases in between. The CDR3 consists of 16 residues. CDR3 in amino acids: CATSISPTAYNSPLHF. In DNA, the CDR3 is TGTGCCACCAGCATTAGTCCGACAGCTTATAATTCACCCCTCCACTTT. Combining the CDR3 with reference TRBV15 and TRBJ1-6 gives the whole variable domain DAMVIQNPRYQVTQFGKPVTLSCSQTLNHNVMYWYQQKSSQAPKLLFHYYDKDFNNEADTPDNFQSRRPNTSFCFLDIRSPGLGDTAMYLCATSISPTAYNSPLHFGNGTRLTVT.

The chain combines TRBV5-4 with TRBJ2-3; TRBD2 agrees at 7 bases. The CDR3 is 15 amino acids. Losses at the gene ends were 5 bases for V and 5 bases for J; bases not matched to a gene: 11. Germline V gives CDR1 SGHNT, CDR2 YYREEE (reference sequence). The CDR3 here is CASSRLGGGEDTQYF. The CDR3 DNA reads TGTGCCAGCAGTCGCCTCGGGGGAGGGGAAGATACGCAGTATTTT. Full variable domain (outside the CDR3, taken from reference TRBV5-4 and TRBJ2-3): ETGVTQSPTHLIKTRGQQVTLRCSSQSGHNTVSWYQQALGQGPQFIFQYYREEENGRGNFPPRFSGLQFPNYSSELNVNALELDDSALYLCASSRLGGGEDTQYFGPGTRLTVL.